This TCR beta chain was obtained from a study of cytomegalovirus exposure and HLA in healthy donors. Notes on the study in general: It emerged from a later analysis that several of the most significant clusters appeared to be linked to common viral pathogens.

Whereas donors were nominally healthy upon sampling, unrecorded immune exposures were probable. PCR primers comprised 60 Vbeta and 13 Jbeta primers. TCRdb's copy holds only in-frame clones and misses some; the assay was immunoSEQ multiplex PCR. The table records around 150,000 clones, 65% to 90% of them present only once. The CDR3 totals 17 residues. Germline V lookup: CDR1 SGHDN, CDR2 FVKESK. The V gene lost 4 bases and the J gene lost 3 bases, with 21 bases spanning the gap. This clone was seen once. The antigen is not known. The receptor comes from a man in his fifties in good health and CMV-seropositive. The genes are TRBV14 and TRBJ1-1; D may be TRBD1 (6 bases). Sample: PBMCs. The CDR3 sequence is CASSLKVNWEGDTEAFF. CDR3 in DNA: TGTGCCAGCAGCCTAAAAGTAAATTGGGAGGGGGACACTGAAGCTTTCTTT.